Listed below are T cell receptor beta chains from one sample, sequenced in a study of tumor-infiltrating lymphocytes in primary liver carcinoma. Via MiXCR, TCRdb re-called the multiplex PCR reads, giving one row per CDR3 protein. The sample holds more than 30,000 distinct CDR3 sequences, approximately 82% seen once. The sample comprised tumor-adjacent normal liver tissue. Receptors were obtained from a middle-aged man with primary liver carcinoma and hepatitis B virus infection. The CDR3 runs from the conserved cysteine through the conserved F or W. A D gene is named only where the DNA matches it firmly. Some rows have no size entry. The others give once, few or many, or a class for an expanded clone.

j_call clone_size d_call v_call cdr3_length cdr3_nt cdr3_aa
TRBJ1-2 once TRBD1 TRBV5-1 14 TGCGCCAGCAGCCTTTGGATAGGGGGCGATGGTTACACCTTC CASSLWIGGDGYTF
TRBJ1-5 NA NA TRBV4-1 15 TGCGCCATCAGTCCCATGGAGGGGAGCAATCAGCCCCACCATTTT CAISPMEGSNQPHHF
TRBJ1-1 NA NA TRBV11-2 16 TGTGCCAGCAGCTTAGATCGTACAAGGATTGACTCTGAAGCTTTCTTT CASSLDRTRIDSEAFF
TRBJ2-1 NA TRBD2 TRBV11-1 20 TGTACCAACAGCATAGGAAAGACTAGCGGGGCCTCACGGTCCGGCAATGAGCAATTCTTC CTNSIGKTSGASRSGNEQFF
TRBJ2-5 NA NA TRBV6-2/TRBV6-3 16 TGTGCCAGCAGTATCGGGACACCCGAGAAAAGGTGGGGCCAGTACTTC CASSIGTPEKRWGQYF
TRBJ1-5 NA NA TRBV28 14 TGTGCCAGCAGGCTCAAAGGGTCGACTCAGGCTCAGCATTTT CASRLKGSTQAQHF
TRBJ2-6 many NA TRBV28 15 TGTGCCAGCAGTCCTCCCGCTGGCGGGGCCAACGTCCTGACTTTC CASSPPAGGANVLTF
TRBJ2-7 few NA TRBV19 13 TGTGCCAGTTCAACTGGGAGCTCCTACGAGCAGTACTTC CASSTGSSYEQYF
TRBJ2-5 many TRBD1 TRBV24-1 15 TGTGCCACCAGTGATGCAGGGGGTGCAGGGGAGACCCAGTACTTC CATSDAGGAGETQYF
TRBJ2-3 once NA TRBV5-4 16 TGTTCCAGCAGCTTGCTCGCGTGGGGGCCCACAGATACGCAGTATTTT CSSSLLAWGPTDTQYF
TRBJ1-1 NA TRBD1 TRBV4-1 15 TGCGCCAGTAGCCACCCGGACAGGTTTAGCACTGAAGCTTTCTTT CASSHPDRFSTEAFF
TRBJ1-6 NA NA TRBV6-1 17 TGTACCAGCACCCTTGGGGACCCGAGCTCCTATAATTCACCCCTCCTCTTT CTSTLGDPSSYNSPLLF
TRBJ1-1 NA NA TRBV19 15 TGTGCAAGTGGTGCTGGACTTGTCCCGGGTACTGAAGCTTTCTTT CASGAGLVPGTEAFF
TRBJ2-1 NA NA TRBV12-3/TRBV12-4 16 TGTGCCAGCTGTGGACCCCGGCGGACCCCACCGGATGAGCAGTTCTTC CASCGPRRTPPDEQFF
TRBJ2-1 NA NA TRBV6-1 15 TGTGCCAGCACCGTGACGGGGAGGTCCTACAATGAGCAGTTCTTC CASTVTGRSYNEQFF
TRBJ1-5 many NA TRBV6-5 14 TGTGCCAGCAGCCTGACTGCCCGAGGGCAGCCCCAGCATTTT CASSLTARGQPQHF
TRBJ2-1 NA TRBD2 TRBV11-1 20 TGTGCCGGCAGCATAGGAAAGACTAGCGGTGCCTCACGGTTCGGCGATGAGCAGTTCTTC CAGSIGKTSGASRFGDEQFF
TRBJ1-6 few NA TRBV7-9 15 TGTGCTAGCAGCTTCAGCTTGGGCTATAATTCACCCCTCCACTTT CASSFSLGYNSPLHF
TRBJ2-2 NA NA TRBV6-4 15 TGTGCCAGCAGTTACTCCAGGGATGGCACCTGGGAGCTGTTTTTT CASSYSRDGTWELFF
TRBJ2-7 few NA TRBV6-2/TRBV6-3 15 TGTGTCAGCAGTTCACTCATGGACGTTCAGTATGAACAGTACTTC CVSSSLMDVQYEQYF
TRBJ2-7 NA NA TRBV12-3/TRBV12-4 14 TGTGCCAGCAGTTTTTACGAGTGCGCCTACGAGCAGTACTTC CASSFYECAYEQYF
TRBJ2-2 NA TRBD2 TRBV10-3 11 TGTGCCAGCCGGGAGGTCGGGGAGCTGTTTTTT CASREVGELFF
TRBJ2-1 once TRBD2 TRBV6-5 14 TGTGTCAGCAGTCAAGTCGGGAGGGTGGTTGAGCAACCCTTC CVSSQVGRVVEQPF
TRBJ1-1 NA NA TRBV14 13 TGTGCCAGCAGCCAAGGTGGAGTGCCTGAAGCTTTATTT CASSQGGVPEALF
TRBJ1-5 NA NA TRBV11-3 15 TGTACCAGCAGTTTAGATCTGGGGATGGCTCAGCCCCAGCATTTT CTSSLDLGMAQPQHF
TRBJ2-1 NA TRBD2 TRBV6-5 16 TGTGCCAGGCGTCGAGAGGGACTAGCGCTTCGCAATGAGCAGTTCTTT CARRREGLALRNEQFF
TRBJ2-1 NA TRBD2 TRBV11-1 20 TGTGCCAGCAGCATAGGAAAGACTAGCGGGGCCTCACGATTACGCAATGAGCAGTTCTTC CASSIGKTSGASRLRNEQFF
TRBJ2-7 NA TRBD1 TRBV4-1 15 TGCGCCAGCAGCCCGCCGGACAGGCTCTCCTACGACCAATACTTC CASSPPDRLSYDQYF
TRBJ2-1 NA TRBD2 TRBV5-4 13 TGTGCCAGCAGCTTGGACCTAGCGGGGGTGAAGTTATTC CASSLDLAGVKLF
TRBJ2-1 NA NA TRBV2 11 TGTGCCAGCAGTGTGAAGGGGGGAAGGTTCTTC CASSVKGGRFF
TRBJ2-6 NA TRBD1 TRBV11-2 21 TGTGCCAGCAGCATGGGCGGAGACAGGGGCATTTCCCTCTCTGGGGCCGACATCCTGACTTTC CASSMGGDRGISLSGADILTF
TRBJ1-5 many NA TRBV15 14 TGTGCCACCAGCAGAGATCACGGTGATCAGCCCCAGCATTTT CATSRDHGDQPQHF
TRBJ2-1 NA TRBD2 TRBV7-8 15 TGTGACAGCAGCTCGGGACTAGCGGGAGAGTATGAGCAGTTCTTC CDSSSGLAGEYEQFF
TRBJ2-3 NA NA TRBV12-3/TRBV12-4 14 TGTGCCAGCATCCCCGATTCTTCGGGAGATACGCAGTATTTT CASIPDSSGDTQYF
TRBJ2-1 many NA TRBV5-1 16 TGCGCCAGCAGCCCGATTGTCGCGACAGGAACGAATGAGCAGTTCTTC CASSPIVATGTNEQFF
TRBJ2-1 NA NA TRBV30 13 TGTGCCTGGGGGGGGCCTTTTTACAATGAGCAGTTCTTC CAWGGPFYNEQFF
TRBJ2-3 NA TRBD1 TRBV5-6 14 TGTGCCAGCATGTTGCAGGGGGCAACAGATACGCAGTATTTT CASMLQGATDTQYF
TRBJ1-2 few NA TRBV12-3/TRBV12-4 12 TGTGCCAGCTGTTTGAGGACAAGCGGCTACAGCTTC CASCLRTSGYSF
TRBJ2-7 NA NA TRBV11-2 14 TGTGCCAGCAGCTTAGCTCAGGCCGTCCACGAGCAGTACTTC CASSLAQAVHEQYF
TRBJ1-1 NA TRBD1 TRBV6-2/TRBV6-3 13 TGTGCCAGCCGGGACAGCGGAGACACTGAAGCTTTCTTT CASRDSGDTEAFF
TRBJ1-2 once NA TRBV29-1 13 TGCAGCGCTGTGACAAGGGCTAACTATGGCTACACCTTT CSAVTRANYGYTF
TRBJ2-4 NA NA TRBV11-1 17 TGTGCCAGCAGTTTTCCCGGGATTAGCGGTACCAAAAACATTCAGTACTTC CASSFPGISGTKNIQYF
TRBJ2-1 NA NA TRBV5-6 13 TGTACCAGCACCGGAGGACCGAACAATGAGCAGCTCTTC CTSTGGPNNEQLF
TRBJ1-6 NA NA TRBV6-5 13 TGTGTCAGCAGCCCTAAGCCGAATTCACCCCTCCACTTT CVSSPKPNSPLHF